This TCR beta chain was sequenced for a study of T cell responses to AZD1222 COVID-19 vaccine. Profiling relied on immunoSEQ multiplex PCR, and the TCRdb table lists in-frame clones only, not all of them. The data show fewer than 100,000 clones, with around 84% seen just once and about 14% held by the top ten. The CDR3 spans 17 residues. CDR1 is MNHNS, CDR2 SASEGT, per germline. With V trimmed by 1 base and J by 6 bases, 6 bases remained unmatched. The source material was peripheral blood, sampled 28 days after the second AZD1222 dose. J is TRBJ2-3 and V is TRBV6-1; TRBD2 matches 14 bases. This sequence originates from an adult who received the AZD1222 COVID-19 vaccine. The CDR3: CASSEGRLAGGRDTQYF. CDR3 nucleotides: TGTGCCAGCAGTGAAGGTCGACTAGCGGGAGGGCGGGATACGCAGTATTTT.